One sample yielded the 9 T cell receptor beta chains listed below, sequenced in a study of chronic HIV infection and antiretroviral therapy (dated by TCRdb to the mid-2010s). Libraries were constructed by 5' RACE. Sequenced on an Illumina MiSeq. Using fastp at Q25 and MiXCR, TCRdb reprocessed the public reads and kept productive beta chains. Every entry covers one CDR3 protein and lists the most common genes and DNA from its rows. The sample data list 40,000 to 50,000 distinct CDR3 sequences, and over 15% of these were observed just once. The ten largest make up roughly 3% of the sample. Sequencing was carried out using peripheral blood. These receptors all come from an adult who had HIV and had not received antiretroviral therapy, or was an uninfected healthy control (not recorded which).

J is TRBJ2-1 and V is TRBV28, with 7 bases identical to TRBD2. V shed 2 bases and J 7 bases; nucleotides not matched to a gene: 5. This CDR3 comprises 14 residues. Germline CDR1 and CDR2: MDHEN and SYDVKM. The CDR3 nucleotides are TGTGCCAGCAGTTTAGGGGGGACTAAGAATGAGCAGTTCTTC. Residues: CASSLGGTKNEQFF. The whole variable domain, filled in from reference TRBV28 and TRBJ2-1, reads DVKVTQSSRYLVKRTGEKVFLECVQDMDHENMFWYRQDPGLGLRLIYFSYDVKMKEKGDIPEGYSVSREKKERFSLILESASTNQTSMYLCASSLGGTKNEQFFGPGTRLTVL.

In this sample, this clonotype turned up a few times. In nucleotides, the CDR3 is TGCGCCAGCAGCCAAATCAAAGAGAAGGGTCAGCCCCAGCATTTT. This codes for CASSQIKEKGQPQHF. The chain is built from TRBV4-1 and TRBJ1-5; D is unresolved. Trimming stripped 2 bases from V and 6 bases from J, with 14 bases between. CDR3 length: 15 amino acids. The V gene's germline CDR1 is MGHRA and CDR2 YSYEKL.

The rearrangement links TRBV2 to TRBJ1-2; unclear D gene. The ends were cut back, 6 bases at V and 7 bases at J, with 9 bases in the middle. The CDR3 spans 11 residues. Germline V gene data show CDR1 as SNHLY and CDR2 as FYNNEI. CDR3: CASRGGVGYTF. CDR3 bases: TGTGCCAGCAGAGGCGGGGTTGGCTACACCTTC.

This clonotype turned up a few times. The V call is TRBV6-5, the J call TRBJ2-1; 10 bases fit TRBD2. J was trimmed by 0 bases and V by 0 bases; bases with no gene match: 5. This CDR3 has 18 amino acids. CDR1 is MNHEY and CDR2 is SVGAGI in the germline V gene. As DNA, the CDR3 is TGTGCCAGCAGTTACTCGATCCCTAGCGGGAGCTCCTACAATGAGCAGTTCTTC. It encodes CASSYSIPSGSSYNEQFF.

In its sample, this clonotype was seen a few times. This chain connects TRBV28 to TRBJ2-7; no clear D gene. V lost 5 bases and J lost 5, with 19 bases in between. CDR3 size: 15 residues. Germline CDR1 and CDR2: MDHEN and SYDVKM. DNA for the CDR3: TGTGCCAGCAGTCCGCAGCTCTCCCCCCAGAACGAGCAGTACTTC. Translation: CASSPQLSPQNEQYF.

Only a few counts were recorded for this clonotype. The J gene is TRBJ1-1, the V gene TRBV28, with a possible D match to TRBD1 (5 bases). Germline CDR1 and CDR2: MDHEN and SYDVKM. Trimming pared 7 bases from V and 5 bases from J, leaving 11 bases between. The CDR3 contains 12 residues. The CDR3, as DNA: TGTGCCAGCACCCCGAGGGGAACTGAAGCTTTCTTT. Amino acids: CASTPRGTEAFF.

The chain links TRBV5-1 to TRBJ2-6; D possibly corresponds to TRBD2 (5 bases). The V gene's germline CDR1 is SGHRS and CDR2 YFSETQ. This CDR3 region has 18 residues. The germline V and J ends were trimmed by 3 bases and 1 base, with 17 bases remaining between them. As DNA, the CDR3 is TGCGCCAGCAGCTGGAACGGGGTACCCCGTTCTGGGGCCAACGTCCTGACTTTC. Its translation: CASSWNGVPRSGANVLTF.

The table lists this clonotype with a few counts. V gene TRBV28 combines with J gene TRBJ2-3; either TRBD1 or TRBD2 may fit D (5 bases each). The V and J ends lost 9 bases and 1 base respectively, with 17 bases between them. The CDR3 loop spans 15 amino acids. The V gene's germline CDR1 is MDHEN and CDR2 SYDVKM. DNA of the CDR3: TGTGCCAGTCTCGGGGCAAAGTTGGGCACAGATACGCAGTATTTT. As protein: CASLGAKLGTDTQYF. Together with reference TRBV28 and TRBJ2-3, the CDR3 gives the full variable domain: DVKVTQSSRYLVKRTGEKVFLECVQDMDHENMFWYRQDPGLGLRLIYFSYDVKMKEKGDIPEGYSVSREKKERFSLILESASTNQTSMYLCASLGAKLGTDTQYFGPGTRLTVL.

The chain has TRBV28 and TRBJ2-2, with TRBD2 matching over 8 bases. CDR1 is MDHEN, CDR2 SYDVKM, per germline. The CDR3 is made up of 15 amino acids. V lost 4 bases, J lost 7 bases, and 8 bases stayed unmatched. The CDR3 is CASSSGLGEGGELFF. The CDR3 nucleotides are TGTGCCAGCAGTTCGGGACTAGGGGAGGGCGGGGAGCTGTTTTTT.